A single sample gave rise to the 20 T cell receptor beta chains below, sequenced in a study of cytomegalovirus exposure and HLA in healthy donors. PCR used 60 Vbeta primers and 13 Jbeta primers. Only in-frame clones appear in the TCRdb table, and some are missing; sequencing was by immunoSEQ multiplex PCR. The sample consists of roughly 110,000 clones, about 76% of them appearing once. The sequenced sample consisted of PBMCs. These receptors came from a man aged 25 to 40 in good health and CMV-seropositive.

This chain joins TRBV6-5 and TRBJ2-2, with 9 bases that match TRBD1. Germline V gene lookup returns CDR1 MNHEY and CDR2 SVGAGI. The CDR3 covers 14 residues. V gave up 7 bases and J gave up 7 bases; unmatched junction bases: 7. CDR3 bases: TGTGCCAGCAAATGGGACAGGGAAAACGGGGAGCTGTTTTTT. Amino acid sequence: CASKWDRENGELFF.

The rearrangement joins TRBV6-6 to TRBJ1-1; 7 bases are shared with TRBD1. This CDR3 contains 13 residues. Looked up from germline, CDR1 is MNHNY and CDR2 is SVGAGI (reference sequence). The V and J ends lost 4 bases and 1 base, in that order; junction bases with no gene match: 0. CDR3 sequence reads: CASSWTGNTEAFF. The CDR3 DNA sequence: TGTGCCAGCAGTTGGACAGGGAACACTGAAGCTTTCTTT.

The chain uses TRBV19 and TRBJ2-2; 12 bases are shared with TRBD2. Germline-derived CDR1 and CDR2 are LNHDA and SQIVND (reference sequence). CDR3 length equals 16 residues. V lost 5 bases and J lost 4; bases outside the gene matches: 5. For the CDR3, the DNA is TGTGCCAGTAGTCCGCCTAGCGGGGGGGCCACCGGGGAGCTGTTTTTT. Its protein product is CASSPPSGGATGELFF.

This chain links TRBV6-5 with TRBJ1-5; no clear D. Per germline, CDR1 MNHEY and CDR2 SVGAGI. V was trimmed by 2 bases and J by 4 bases, leaving 6 bases between them. There are 13 residues in the CDR3. The CDR3 region has the DNA TGTGCCAGCAGTTACAACTCGAATCAGCCCCAGCATTTT. Protein: CASSYNSNQPQHF.

This rearrangement joins TRBV11-2 to TRBJ2-7; tentative D call: TRBD1 (5 bases). Germline V lookup: CDR1 SGHAT, CDR2 FQNNGV. V was shortened by 5 bases and J by 7 bases, with 15 bases between the two germline ends. This CDR3 has 13 residues. The CDR3 region has the DNA TGTGCCAGCAGCGTTAGCCAGGGTAAAGAGCAGTACTTC. The encoded protein is CASSVSQGKEQYF.

The chain couples TRBV6-5 to TRBJ1-5, with a possible D match to TRBD1 (5 bases). V was shortened by 7 bases and J by 6 bases, with 19 bases between the two germline ends. Germline CDR1 and CDR2: MNHEY and SVGAGI. The CDR3 consists of 15 residues. The DNA of the CDR3 is TGTGCCAGCACCCAAAGACAGTTTCGGCCTCAGCCCCAGCATTTT. This sequence encodes CASTQRQFRPQPQHF.

The chain employs TRBV5-1 and TRBJ1-6, with D maybe TRBD1 (6 bases). CDR3 size: 16 residues. V dropped 0 bases and J dropped 4 bases, with 11 bases sitting between them. Germline CDR1 SGHRS, CDR2 YFSETQ. CDR3 protein: CASSLGRGTYNSPLHF. The CDR3 nucleotides are TGCGCCAGCAGCTTGGGCAGGGGAACGTATAATTCACCCCTCCACTTT.

The rearrangement joins TRBV15 to TRBJ2-7; possible D gene TRBD2, 6 bases. This CDR3 region has 16 residues. Trimming left V 1 base short and J 2 bases short, with 15 bases between. Germline V CDR1 and CDR2: LNHNV, YYDKDF (reference sequence). CDR3 region: CATSRGAGRGPYEQYF. The CDR3 DNA reads as TGTGCCACCAGCAGAGGGGCTGGGCGGGGTCCCTACGAGCAGTACTTC.

On this clone: One junction end does not reproduce the germline sequence, and a read error may be involved. V and J are TRBV25-1 and TRBJ1-2; 8 bases are a match to TRBD1. Germline CDR1 reads MGHDK; CDR2 reads SYGVNS. This CDR3 comprises 15 residues. CDR3 protein: CASSDGHRGFGGYPF. Here the CDR3 DNA reads TGTGCCAGCAGTGACGGCCACAGGGGGTTTGGGGGCTACCCCTTC.

This chain links TRBV4-3 with TRBJ2-2, with D hard to call. Trimming left V 1 base short and J 4 bases short, with 7 bases between. Germline V gene sequence: CDR1 LGHNA, CDR2 YSLEER. CDR3 length: 14 amino acids. CDR3 sequence: CASSQVPFTGELFF. DNA of the CDR3: TGCGCCAGCAGCCAAGTCCCTTTCACCGGGGAGCTGTTTTTT.

The gene calls are TRBV6-5 and TRBJ2-5, with 7 bases aligning to TRBD2. The CDR3 is 15 amino acids. The J segment lost 6 bases and the V segment lost 7 bases, leaving 14 bases of the junction unmatched. Germline CDR1 is MNHEY and CDR2 is SVGAGI. CDR3 protein: CASKQFGGGLKTQYF. CDR3 nucleotide sequence: TGTGCCAGCAAACAGTTTGGGGGGGGTTTAAAGACCCAGTACTTC.

The rearrangement joins TRBV25-1 to TRBJ2-6; D possibly corresponds to TRBD1 (5 bases). CDR1 MGHDK and CDR2 SYGVNS come from the germline V gene. V was shortened by 1 base and J by 0 bases, with 10 bases between the two germline ends. The CDR3 consists of 17 residues. The CDR3 bases are TGTGCCAGCAGTGAATCCACAAGGGGCTCTGGGGCCAACGTCCTGACTTTC. Residues: CASSESTRGSGANVLTF.

The table lists this clone with a count of one. The V call is TRBV5-1, the J call TRBJ2-3; weak D call: TRBD2 (6 bases). The germline V gene has CDR1 SGHRS and CDR2 YFSETQ. This CDR3 contains 15 residues. V gave up 1 base and J gave up 0 bases, with 9 bases separating them. CDR3 residues: CASSLSGTSTDTQYF. The CDR3, as DNA: TGCGCCAGCAGCTTGTCGGGGACTAGCACAGATACGCAGTATTTT.

This clone was seen only once. This rearrangement joins TRBV29-1 to TRBJ2-7; TRBD1 is a possible D gene (6 bases). V shed 1 base and J shed 0 bases, with 10 bases lying between them. CDR3 length equals 14 residues. CDR1 is SQVTM and CDR2 is ANQGSEA in the germline V gene. CDR3 protein: CSVEADRSSYEQYF. The DNA for the CDR3 is TGCAGCGTTGAAGCTGACAGGAGCTCCTACGAGCAGTACTTC.

The chain's CDR3 is CASSRSPGGNNYGYTF. The CDR3 DNA reads as TGTGCCAGCAGCCGCAGCCCGGGGGGGAATAACTATGGCTACACCTTC. This chain joins TRBV5-4 and TRBJ1-2; a possible D gene is TRBD1 (5 bases). Looked up from germline, CDR1 is SGHNT and CDR2 is YYREEE (reference sequence). This CDR3 has 16 amino acids. Deletions cut 4 bases from V and 1 base from J, with 17 bases between.

This chain uses TRBV19 with TRBJ1-5, with 9 bases aligning to TRBD1. Germline V CDR1 and CDR2: LNHDA, SQIVND (reference sequence). This CDR3 comprises 14 residues. V shed 7 bases and J 7 bases; nucleotides not matched to a gene: 8. Here the CDR3 reads CASTPDRGNQPQHF. CDR3 sequence (DNA): TGTGCCAGTACACCGGACAGGGGAAACCAGCCCCAGCATTTT.

This clone showed up just once. The chain uses TRBV5-6 and TRBJ2-4; possibly TRBD2 for D (6 bases). V shed 1 base and J shed 0 bases, with 11 bases lying between them. The germline gives CDR1 SGHDT, CDR2 YYEEEE. CDR3 size: 16 residues. CDR3 in amino acids: CASSLYLGGAKNIQYF. The CDR3 DNA sequence: TGTGCCAGCAGCTTGTATCTCGGGGGAGCCAAAAACATTCAGTACTTC.

The V and J genes are TRBV7-4 and TRBJ1-3, with no clear D. V was cut by 2 bases and J by 0 bases, with 11 bases left in between. The CDR3 consists of 16 residues. Germline CDR1 SGHVT, CDR2 SQSDAQ. CDR3: CASSLTEKSSGNTIYF. In DNA form, the CDR3 reads TGTGCCAGCAGCTTAACGGAGAAAAGCTCTGGAAACACCATATATTTT.

The chain links TRBV5-4 to TRBJ2-7; 10 nucleotides align to TRBD1. Germline V lookup: CDR1 SGHNT, CDR2 YYREEE (reference sequence). Trimming at V came to 5 bases and at J to 0 bases, leaving 5 bases not matched to a gene. CDR3 length: 15 residues. The CDR3 reads CASRTGQGNSYEQYF. DNA for the CDR3: TGTGCCAGCAGGACGGGACAGGGGAACTCCTACGAGCAGTACTTC.

As DNA, the CDR3 is TGTGCCAGCAGTTCCCCCATCAGCTCTGGGGCCAACGTCCTGACTTTC. As protein: CASSSPISSGANVLTF. The chain links TRBV28 to TRBJ2-6, with D uncertain. The CDR3 consists of 16 residues. Trimming cost V 4 bases and J 0 bases, with 10 bases left between them. Germline V gene data show CDR1 as MDHEN and CDR2 as SYDVKM. The full variable domain, in which reference TRBV28 and TRBJ2-6 provide the parts outside the CDR3, is DVKVTQSSRYLVKRTGEKVFLECVQDMDHENMFWYRQDPGLGLRLIYFSYDVKMKEKGDIPEGYSVSREKKERFSLILESASTNQTSMYLCASSSPISSGANVLTFGAGSRLTVL.